These 16 T cell receptor beta chains were all obtained from the same sample, sequenced in a study of cytomegalovirus exposure and HLA in healthy donors. PCR involved 60 Vbeta and 13 Jbeta primers. Data came from immunoSEQ multiplex PCR; TCRdb stores just in-frame clones and leaves some out. The sample has under 200,000 clones, approximately 78% seen once. Material: PBMCs. These TCRs come from a woman under 30 in good health and CMV-seronegative.

This chain uses TRBV4-3 with TRBJ2-1, with unresolved D. CDR3 length equals 17 residues. In germline, CDR1 is LGHNA, CDR2 YSLEER. V was pared by 0 bases and J by 0 bases, with 12 bases between. As DNA, the CDR3 is TGCGCCAGCAGCCAAGATCTCGGCGGAAGCTCCTACAATGAGCAGTTCTTC. As protein: CASSQDLGGSSYNEQFF.

The chain couples TRBV6-1 to TRBJ1-5; no clear D. The CDR3 covers 16 residues. The ends were cut back, 3 bases at V and 0 bases at J, with 12 bases in the middle. The germline gives CDR1 MNHNS, CDR2 SASEGT. The CDR3 sequence is CASSDGQPYSNQPQHF. The CDR3 DNA reads TGTGCCAGCAGTGATGGGCAGCCCTATAGCAATCAGCCCCAGCATTTT.

V gene TRBV29-1 combines with J gene TRBJ1-2; 7 positions match TRBD1. V was clipped by 3 bases and J by 4 bases; unmatched bases: 2. There are 12 residues in the CDR3. Germline-derived CDR1 and CDR2 are SQVTM and ANQGSEA. The CDR3 here is CSVEPGGYGYTF. The CDR3 region has the DNA TGCAGCGTTGAGCCAGGGGGCTATGGCTACACCTTC.

The gene calls are TRBV29-1 and TRBJ2-6; tentatively, D is TRBD1 (6 bases). The CDR3 has 16 residues. The V gene's germline CDR1 is SQVTM and CDR2 ANQGSEA. The V end was cut by 7 bases, the J end by 0 bases, with 16 bases between. The CDR3 spells CSAQGKEPSGANVLTF. In nucleotides, the CDR3 is TGCAGCGCACAGGGTAAAGAACCCTCTGGGGCCAACGTCCTGACTTTC.

A single count supports this clone. The CDR3 sequence: CASSSKGQLRGTQYF. DNA of the CDR3: TGTGCCAGCAGCTCGAAGGGACAGCTAAGGGGGACCCAGTACTTC. This chain connects TRBV5-8 to TRBJ2-5, with TRBD1 matching 7 bases. The CDR3 is 15 residues long. V trimming: 3 bases; J trimming: 7 bases; junction bases outside the gene matches: 12. Germline CDR1 and CDR2: SGHTS and YDEGEE.

The sample holds one count of this clone. The chain combines TRBV18 with TRBJ2-6; 8 bases agree with TRBD1. V trimming: 0 bases; J trimming: 3 bases; junction bases outside the gene matches: 7. CDR1 and CDR2 from the germline V gene are KGHSH and LQKENI. The CDR3 sequence is 18 residues long. The CDR3 DNA sequence: TGTGCCAGCTCACCACCGGGCAGGGGGCGGAATGGGGCCAACGTCCTGACTTTC. It encodes CASSPPGRGRNGANVLTF.

This chain joins TRBV7-2 and TRBJ1-3, with unresolved D. The V gene's germline CDR1 is SGHTA and CDR2 FQGNSA. Trimming left V 5 bases short and J 0 bases short, with 11 bases between. The CDR3 has 15 amino acids. CDR3 sequence reads: CASSPGLISGNTIYF. The DNA of the CDR3 is TGTGCCAGCAGCCCCGGACTCATCTCTGGAAACACCATATATTTT.

The chain uses TRBV28 and TRBJ2-3; 15 nucleotides match TRBD2. V trimming: 4 bases; J trimming: 0 bases; junction bases outside the gene matches: 5. The CDR3 spans 18 residues. Germline V gene lookup returns CDR1 MDHEN and CDR2 SYDVKM. This CDR3 is CASSSGTSGRLSTDTQYF. The CDR3, as DNA: TGTGCCAGCAGTTCTGGGACTAGCGGGAGGTTAAGCACAGATACGCAGTATTTT.

V and J are TRBV30 and TRBJ2-5; 7 bases agree with TRBD2. V shed 0 bases, J shed 5 bases, and the junction held 3 bases outside the gene matches. Germline-derived CDR1 and CDR2 are GTSNPN and SVGIG (reference sequence). This CDR3 has 13 amino acids. The chain's CDR3 is CAWSVNGRETQYF. The CDR3 DNA reads as TGTGCCTGGAGTGTAAACGGGAGGGAGACCCAGTACTTC.

The rearrangement uses TRBV29-1 and TRBJ1-2; D is possibly TRBD1 (5 bases). Germline loops: CDR1 SQVTM, CDR2 ANQGSEA. This CDR3 is built from 14 residues. V lost 3 bases to trimming and J lost 5 bases, with 16 bases between them. The CDR3 DNA reads as TGCAGCGTTGAGAGCAGGGATCGGCTTTATGGCTACACCTTC. It encodes CSVESRDRLYGYTF.

The gene calls are TRBV19 and TRBJ1-1, with D perhaps TRBD1 (5 bases). Looked up from germline, CDR1 is LNHDA and CDR2 is SQIVND (reference sequence). CDR3 length equals 12 residues. V was shortened by 7 bases and J by 4 bases, with 10 bases between the two germline ends. Here the CDR3 reads CASNGTPTEAFF. CDR3 in DNA: TGTGCCAGTAACGGGACTCCCACTGAAGCTTTCTTT.

V and J are TRBV5-1 and TRBJ2-5; 7 positions agree with TRBD1. Germline CDR1 SGHRS, CDR2 YFSETQ. The CDR3 runs to 15 residues. With V trimmed by 3 bases and J by 2 bases, 7 bases remained unmatched. The CDR3 is CASSSDQTGQETQYF. The CDR3 DNA follows: TGCGCCAGCAGCTCAGACCAGACAGGGCAAGAGACCCAGTACTTC.

The chain links TRBV12-5 to TRBJ1-2; 8 positions agree with TRBD1. CDR1 and CDR2 (germline): LGHNT, FRNRAP. The junction had 10 bases not matched to a gene; V was cut back by 0 bases and J by 7 bases. This CDR3 is 16 amino acids long. The CDR3, as DNA: TGTGCTAGTGGTTTGGTACTTTCAGGGGGCGGCGGTGGCTACACCTTC. It codes for CASGLVLSGGGGGYTF.

The chain has TRBV10-2 and TRBJ1-2; 9 positions agree with TRBD1. This CDR3 is 16 amino acids long. V shed 4 bases and J 2 bases; nucleotides not matched to a gene: 8. Germline V gene data show CDR1 as WSHSY and CDR2 as SAAADI. The DNA for the CDR3 is TGCGCCAGCAGTGGGGACAGGGAGGTAGGGAACTATGGCTACACCTTC. Amino acid sequence: CASSGDREVGNYGYTF.

As DNA, the CDR3 is TGTGCCAGCTCACTGGTAGATCTGGCTGGAAACACCATATATTTT. Translating it yields CASSLVDLAGNTIYF. This chain links TRBV18 with TRBJ1-3; D remains ambiguous. Trimming took off 4 bases at V and 2 bases at J, with 12 bases between the two ends. The CDR3 is 15 amino acids. Germline V lookup: CDR1 KGHSH, CDR2 LQKENI.

This clone has more than one count but fewer than ten. This chain connects TRBV28 to TRBJ2-5; 8 bases fit TRBD1. The CDR3 spans 15 residues. The trim removed 6 bases at V and 11 bases at J, leaving 17 bases unmatched. Germline assignment: CDR1 MDHEN and CDR2 SYDVKM. The CDR3 DNA reads TGTGCCAGCAGCCTTGCGGGACAGGCTTACGTTGAGCAGTACTTC. Its protein is CASSLAGQAYVEQYF. Based on the CDR3 plus reference TRBV28 and TRBJ2-5, the full variable domain is DVKVTQSSRYLVKRTGEKVFLECVQDMDHENMFWYRQDPGLGLRLIYFSYDVKMKEKGDIPEGYSVSREKKERFSLILESASTNQTSMYLCASSLAGQAYVEQYFGPGTRLLVL.